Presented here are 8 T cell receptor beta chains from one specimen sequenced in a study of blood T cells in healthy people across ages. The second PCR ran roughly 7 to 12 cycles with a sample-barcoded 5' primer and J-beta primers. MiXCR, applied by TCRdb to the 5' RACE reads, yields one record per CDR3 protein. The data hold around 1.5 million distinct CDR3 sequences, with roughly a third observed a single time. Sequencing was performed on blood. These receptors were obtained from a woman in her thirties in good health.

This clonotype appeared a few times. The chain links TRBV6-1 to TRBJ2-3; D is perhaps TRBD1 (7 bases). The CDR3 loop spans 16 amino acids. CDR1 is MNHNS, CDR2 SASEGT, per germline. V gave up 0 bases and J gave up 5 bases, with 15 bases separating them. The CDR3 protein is CASSEAQGGSRDTQYF. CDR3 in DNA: TGTGCCAGCAGTGAAGCTCAGGGGGGATCTCGAGATACGCAGTATTTT.

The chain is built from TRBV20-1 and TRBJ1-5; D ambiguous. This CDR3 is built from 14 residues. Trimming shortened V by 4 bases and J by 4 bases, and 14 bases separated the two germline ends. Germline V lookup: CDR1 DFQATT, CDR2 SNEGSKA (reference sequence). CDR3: CSAITNPFNQPQHF. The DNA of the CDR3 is TGCAGTGCTATAACTAACCCCTTTAATCAGCCCCAGCATTTT.

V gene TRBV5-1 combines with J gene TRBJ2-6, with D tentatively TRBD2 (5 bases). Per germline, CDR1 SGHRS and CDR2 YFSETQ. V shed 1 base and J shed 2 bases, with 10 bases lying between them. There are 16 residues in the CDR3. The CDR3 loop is CASSLTVGAGANVLTF. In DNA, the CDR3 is TGCGCCAGCAGCTTGACGGTCGGGGCTGGGGCCAACGTCCTGACTTTC.

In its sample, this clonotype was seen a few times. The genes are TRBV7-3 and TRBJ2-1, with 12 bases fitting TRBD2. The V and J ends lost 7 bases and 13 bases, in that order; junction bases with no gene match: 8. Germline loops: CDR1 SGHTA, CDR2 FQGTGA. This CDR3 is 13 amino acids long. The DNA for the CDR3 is TGTGCCAGCAAACTAGGACTAGCGGGACCTCAGTTCTTC. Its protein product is CASKLGLAGPQFF.

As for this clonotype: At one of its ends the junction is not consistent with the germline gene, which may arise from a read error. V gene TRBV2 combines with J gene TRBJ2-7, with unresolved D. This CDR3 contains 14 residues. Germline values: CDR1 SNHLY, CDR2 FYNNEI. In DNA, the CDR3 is TGTGCCAGCACCGACCCTACAGATTCCTACGGGCAGTACTTC. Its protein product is CASTDPTDSYGQYF.

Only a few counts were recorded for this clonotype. CDR3 protein: CSVVSGGGGDTQYF. The CDR3 coding sequence is TGCAGCGTTGTGTCAGGGGGCGGGGGAGATACGCAGTATTTT. V and J are TRBV29-1 and TRBJ2-3; D perhaps matches TRBD1 (8 bases). The V gene lost 4 bases and the J gene lost 5 bases, with 16 bases spanning the gap. Germline V lookup: CDR1 SQVTM, CDR2 ANQGSEA. This CDR3 region has 14 residues.

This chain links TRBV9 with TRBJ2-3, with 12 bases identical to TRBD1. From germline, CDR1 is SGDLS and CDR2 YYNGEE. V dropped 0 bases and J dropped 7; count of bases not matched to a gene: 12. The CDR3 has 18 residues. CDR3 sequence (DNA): TGTGCCAGCAGCGTAGCAACAGGGGGGACAGGGGGCATGAATACGCAGTATTTT. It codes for CASSVATGGTGGMNTQYF.

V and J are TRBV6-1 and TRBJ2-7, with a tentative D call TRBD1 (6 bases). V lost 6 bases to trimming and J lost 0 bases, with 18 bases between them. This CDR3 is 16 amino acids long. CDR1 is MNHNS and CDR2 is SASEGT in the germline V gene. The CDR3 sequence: CASSLGQSSSSYEQYF. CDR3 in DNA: TGTGCCAGCAGCCTAGGACAGAGTTCCAGCTCCTACGAGCAGTACTTC.